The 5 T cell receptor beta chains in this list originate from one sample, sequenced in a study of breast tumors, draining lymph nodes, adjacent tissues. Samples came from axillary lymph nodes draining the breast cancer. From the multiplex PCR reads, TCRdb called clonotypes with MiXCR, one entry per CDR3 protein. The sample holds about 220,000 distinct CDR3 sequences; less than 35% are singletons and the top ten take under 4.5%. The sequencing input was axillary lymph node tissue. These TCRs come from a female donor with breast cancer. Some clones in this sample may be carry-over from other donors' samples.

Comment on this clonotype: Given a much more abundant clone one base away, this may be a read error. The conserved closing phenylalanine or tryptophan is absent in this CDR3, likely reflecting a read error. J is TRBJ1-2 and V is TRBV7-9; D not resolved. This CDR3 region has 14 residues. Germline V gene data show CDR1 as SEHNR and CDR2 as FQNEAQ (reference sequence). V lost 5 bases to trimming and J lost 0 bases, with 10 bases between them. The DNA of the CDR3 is TGTGCCAGCAGCCCGTCGGGGTCTAACTATGGCTACACCCTC. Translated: CASSPSGSNYGYTL.

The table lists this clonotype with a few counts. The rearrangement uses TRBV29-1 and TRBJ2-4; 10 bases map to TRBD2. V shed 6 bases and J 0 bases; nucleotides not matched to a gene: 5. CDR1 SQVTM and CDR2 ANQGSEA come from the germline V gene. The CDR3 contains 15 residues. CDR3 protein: CSVRAGGLAKNIQYF. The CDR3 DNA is TGCAGCGTGAGAGCGGGGGGGCTAGCCAAAAACATTCAGTACTTC.

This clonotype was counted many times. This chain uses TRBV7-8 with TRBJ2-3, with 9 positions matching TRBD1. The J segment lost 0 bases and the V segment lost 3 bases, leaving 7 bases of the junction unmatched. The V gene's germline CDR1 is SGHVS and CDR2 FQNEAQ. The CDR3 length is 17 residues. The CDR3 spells CASSLTGGGGSTDTQYF. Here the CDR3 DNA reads TGTGCCAGCAGCTTGACAGGGGGAGGGGGAAGCACAGATACGCAGTATTTT.

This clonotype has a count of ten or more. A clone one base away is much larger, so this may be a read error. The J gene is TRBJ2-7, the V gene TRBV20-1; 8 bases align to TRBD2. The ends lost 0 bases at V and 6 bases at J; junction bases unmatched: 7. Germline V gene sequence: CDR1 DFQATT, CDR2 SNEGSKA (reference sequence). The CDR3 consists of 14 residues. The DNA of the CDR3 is TGCAGTGCTAGAGAGGGTAGCGGGGTTTCCGAGCAGTACTTC. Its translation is CSAREGSGVSEQYF.

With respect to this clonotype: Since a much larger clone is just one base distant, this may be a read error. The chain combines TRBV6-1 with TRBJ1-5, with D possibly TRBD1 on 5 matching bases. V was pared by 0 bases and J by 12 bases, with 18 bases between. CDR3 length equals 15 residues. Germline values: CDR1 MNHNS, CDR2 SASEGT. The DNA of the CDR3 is TGTGCCAGCAGTGAAGCGGGGCCCGCGCTTAAGGTCCAGCATTTT. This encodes CASSEAGPALKVQHF.